This T cell receptor beta chain originates from a study of blood T cell repertoires in COVID-19. Sequencing was performed with immunoSEQ multiplex PCR; in TCRdb, only in-frame clones are kept and a portion is missing. In the table there are about 260,000 clones, 85% of which are singletons. Germline V gives CDR1 LNHDA, CDR2 SQIVND (reference sequence). The CDR3 sequence is 15 residues long. With 7 bases clipped from V and 3 bases from J, the junction kept 9 bases outside the gene matches. The sample consisted of peripheral blood. The clonotype comes from a human donor in a cohort sampled during active COVID-19. The chain couples TRBV19 to TRBJ1-5, with TRBD1 identical over 7 bases. The CDR3 sequence is CASKEQGTFNQPQHF. CDR3 sequence (DNA): TGTGCCAGTAAGGAACAGGGGACGTTCAATCAGCCCCAGCATTTT. Supplemented by reference TRBV19 and TRBJ1-5, the full variable domain reads DGGITQSPKYLFRKEGQNVTLSCEQNLNHDAMYWYRQDPGQGLRLIYYSQIVNDFQKGDIAEGYSVSREKKESFPLTVTSAQKNPTAFYLCASKEQGTFNQPQHFGDGTRLSIL.